This record looks at one T cell receptor beta chain sequence and its context. The antigen is not known. This CDR3 region has 12 residues. The germline V gene encodes CDR1 MNHNS and CDR2 SASEGT. The trim removed 11 bases at V and 5 bases at J, leaving 7 bases unmatched. This entry belongs to a study of shared clonotypes between healthy human individuals. About the study: The study drew on a couple of women and a few men aged 18 to 49 as donors.

Produced via immunoSEQ multiplex PCR; TCRdb's table is partial and in-frame only. The sample carries 180,000 or so clones, approximately 92% recorded once. Findings of the study overall: When naive CD4 clonotypes were compared across several donors, approximately 5% were shared. Relative to memory subsets, naive subsets generally showed larger estimated richness.

Sequences were obtained from naive CD4+ T cells sorted from blood. Subset in this sample: CD45RA+ positively selected. The TCR originated in a woman in her thirties in good health. The chain has TRBV6-1 and TRBJ1-2; 8 positions match TRBD1. For the CDR3, the DNA is TGTGCCGGGGCGACAGGGGTTTATGGCTACACCTTC. Translating it yields CAGATGVYGYTF.